This is a list of T cell receptor beta chains from one sample in a study of T-cell memory formation after mild COVID-19. TCRdb re-derived calls from the 5' RACE reads in MiXCR, one entry per CDR3 protein. Here the sample spans 400,000 or so distinct CDR3 sequences, 20% being singletons. Sequenced sample: PBMCs or a T cell subset sorted from them (not recorded which). All receptors come from an adult woman who had mild COVID-19 (a few samples of this study predate the infection). Cell type and time point are not known. Both conserved end residues are part of each CDR3. D genes are given only for firm matches. Only part of the rows carry a size: once, few, many, or a class if the clone is expanded.

D	V	size	J	CDR3	DNA
TRBD2	TRBV29-1	few	TRBJ2-3	CSVGKAGVYDTQYF	TGCAGCGTCGGGAAGGCGGGAGTTTATGATACGCAGTATTTT
.	TRBV30	few	TRBJ2-1	CAWSVSNHEQFF	TGTGCCTGGAGTGTGAGTAACCATGAGCAGTTCTTC
.	TRBV21-1	.	TRBJ1-5	CASSPRGGESNQPQHF	TGTGCCAGCAGCCCCCGAGGGGGGGAAAGCAATCAGCCCCAGCATTTT
.	TRBV4-2	.	TRBJ1-2	CASSPGGTKNYGYTF	TGTGCCAGCAGCCCCGGGGGGACCAAAAACTATGGCTACACCTTC
.	TRBV29-1	.	TRBJ2-2	CSVGQGPGELFF	TGCAGCGTTGGGCAGGGCCCCGGGGAGCTGTTTTTT
TRBD2	TRBV12-3/TRBV12-4	few	TRBJ2-5	CASSFLGTSGSMRVTQYF	TGTGCCAGCAGTTTCCTAGGGACTAGCGGGAGCATGAGAGTGACCCAGTACTTC
TRBD2	TRBV11-2	.	TRBJ2-7	CASSLMLAGDYEQYF	TGTGCCAGCAGCTTAATGCTAGCGGGAGACTACGAGCAGTACTTC
TRBD2	TRBV7-9	.	TRBJ2-3	CASSKPGLAGGHTQYF	TGTGCCAGCAGCAAACCGGGACTAGCGGGGGGGCATACGCAGTATTTT
.	TRBV5-1	.	TRBJ1-2	CASSLEGPVNYGYTF	TGCGCCAGCAGCTTGGAAGGACCGGTTAACTATGGCTACACCTTC
TRBD2	TRBV5-1	.	TRBJ2-6	CASSREGFGGANVLTF	TGCGCCAGCAGCCGGGAGGGGTTCGGTGGGGCCAACGTCCTGACTTTC
.	TRBV5-1	.	TRBJ1-3	CASSLDRTDSGNTIYF	TGCGCCAGCAGCTTGGACAGGACAGACTCTGGAAACACCATATATTTT
.	TRBV20-1	.	TRBJ2-2	CSANQGYGELFF	TGCAGTGCTAACCAGGGGTACGGGGAGCTGTTTTTT
.	TRBV7-8	many	TRBJ2-1	CASSSPLGSYNEQFF	TGTGCCAGCAGCTCTCCCCTTGGTTCCTACAATGAGCAGTTCTTC
TRBD2	TRBV12-3/TRBV12-4	.	TRBJ2-7	CASSRLAGYYEQYF	TGTGCCAGCAGTCGACTAGCGGGATACTACGAGCAGTACTTC
TRBD1	TRBV7-2	few	TRBJ1-2	CASSLAWQGGGYTF	TGTGCCAGCAGCTTAGCGTGGCAGGGGGGCGGCTACACCTTC
.	TRBV6-1	few	TRBJ1-2	CASRADGDYGYTF	TGTGCCAGCAGGGCCGACGGGGACTATGGCTACACCTTC
TRBD2	TRBV9	.	TRBJ2-7	CASSVSLAGGSYEQYF	TGTGCCAGCAGCGTAAGCCTAGCGGGAGGCTCCTACGAGCAGTACTTC
.	TRBV5-6	.	TRBJ2-7	CASSLRTPRRDEQYF	TGTGCCAGCAGCTTGCGGACCCCCCGCCGTGACGAGCAGTACTTC
.	TRBV6-6	few	TRBJ1-3	CASSPDLTGNTIYF	TGTGCCAGCAGTCCGGACTTGACTGGAAACACCATATATTTT
.	TRBV6-2/TRBV6-3	.	TRBJ2-2	CASSYPRKNKGNTGELFF	TGTGCCAGCAGTTACCCCCGGAAGAACAAAGGGAACACCGGGGAGCTGTTTTTT
TRBD2	TRBV29-1	.	TRBJ2-1	CSVGTSGRAGGLYNEQFF	TGCAGCGTAGGGACTAGCGGGAGAGCCGGCGGACTGTACAATGAGCAGTTCTTC
.	TRBV30	.	TRBJ2-7	CAWNPGRGLSEQYF	TGTGCCTGGAACCCTGGAAGGGGACTTAGCGAGCAGTACTTC
.	TRBV7-9	many	TRBJ2-3	CASSFGGIGTDTQYF	TGTGCCAGCAGCTTCGGGGGCATCGGCACAGATACGCAGTATTTT
.	TRBV7-8	.	TRBJ1-2	CASSLNTGNYGYTF	TGTGCCAGCAGCTTAAACACAGGGAACTATGGCTACACCTTC
.	TRBV24-1	few	TRBJ1-1	CATSDLWGREAFF	TGTGCCACCAGTGATTTGTGGGGCAGGGAAGCTTTCTTT
.	TRBV7-2	few	TRBJ1-3	CASSFDSNSGNTIYF	TGTGCCAGCAGCTTTGACAGTAACTCTGGAAACACCATATATTTT
TRBD2	TRBV11-2	.	TRBJ2-7	CASSLAIAGGAYEQYF	TGTGCCAGCAGCTTGGCAATCGCGGGAGGTGCCTACGAGCAGTACTTC
.	TRBV7-9	.	TRBJ2-1	CASSPSWRATNEQFF	TGTGCCAGCAGCCCGAGTTGGAGGGCCACCAATGAGCAGTTCTTC
TRBD1	TRBV7-8	.	TRBJ1-5	CASSSRDRVNQPQHF	TGTGCCAGCAGCTCCCGGGACAGGGTCAATCAGCCCCAGCATTTT
.	TRBV7-9	.	TRBJ1-2	CASSPSQGLLGYTF	TGTGCCAGCAGCCCCTCCCAGGGGCTTCTGGGCTACACCTTC
.	TRBV5-1	.	TRBJ2-7	CASSSPGAGDTYEQYF	TGCGCCAGCAGCTCCCCCGGCGCAGGGGATACTTACGAGCAGTACTTC
.	TRBV20-1	.	TRBJ2-3	CSASRVGTDTQYF	TGCAGTGCTAGTCGAGTCGGCACAGATACGCAGTATTTT